A selection of T cell receptor beta chains follows, all from one sample in a study of siplizumab effects on memory and regulatory T cells. Generated by immunoSEQ multiplex PCR, the TCRdb table keeps only in-frame clones and is missing some. The table lists 100,000 or so clones, about 91% of them singletons. Sequencing used Tregs sorted from blood. The receptors derive from a human donor in good health. The CDR3 runs from the conserved cysteine through the conserved F or W. The order of the fields is J gene, D gene, CDR3 length, clone size, V gene, CDR3 protein, CDR3 DNA. D genes are given only for firm matches. Clone sizes are given selectively: once, few, many, or a class where the clone is expanded.

j_call: TRBJ1-1; d_call: TRBD1; cdr3_length: 15; clone_size: .; v_call: TRBV14; cdr3_aa: CASSQETGASPEAFF; cdr3_nt: TGTGCCAGCAGCCAAGAGACAGGGGCTTCCCCTGAAGCTTTCTTT
j_call: TRBJ2-5; d_call: .; cdr3_length: 13; clone_size: once; v_call: TRBV10-3; cdr3_aa: CAISGQGEETQYF; cdr3_nt: TGTGCCATCAGTGGGCAGGGAGAAGAGACCCAGTACTTC
j_call: TRBJ2-7; d_call: .; cdr3_length: 14; clone_size: once; v_call: TRBV18; cdr3_aa: CASSPRGGMDEQYF; cdr3_nt: TGTGCCAGCTCCCCGAGGGGGGGAATGGACGAGCAGTACTTC
j_call: TRBJ2-7; d_call: TRBD1; cdr3_length: 16; clone_size: .; v_call: TRBV7-6; cdr3_aa: CASSLAEGQGTYEQYF; cdr3_nt: TGTGCCAGCAGCTTAGCGGAGGGACAGGGAACCTACGAGCAGTACTTC
j_call: TRBJ2-1; d_call: TRBD2; cdr3_length: 15; clone_size: .; v_call: TRBV5-1; cdr3_aa: CASSTDSGNYNEQFF; cdr3_nt: TGCGCCAGCAGCACCGATAGCGGGAACTACAATGAGCAGTTCTTC
j_call: TRBJ2-3; d_call: .; cdr3_length: 13; clone_size: .; v_call: TRBV25-1; cdr3_aa: CASRDGPQDTQYF; cdr3_nt: TGTGCCAGCAGGGATGGCCCTCAGGATACGCAGTATTTT
j_call: TRBJ1-1; d_call: .; cdr3_length: 11; clone_size: few; v_call: TRBV6-5; cdr3_aa: CAAGMNTEAFF; cdr3_nt: TGTGCCGCAGGGATGAACACTGAAGCTTTCTTT
j_call: TRBJ2-7; d_call: .; cdr3_length: 12; clone_size: .; v_call: TRBV7-2; cdr3_aa: CASSLHGYEQYF; cdr3_nt: TGTGCCAGCAGCCTCCATGGCTACGAGCAGTACTTC
j_call: TRBJ2-7; d_call: TRBD1; cdr3_length: 14; clone_size: .; v_call: TRBV2; cdr3_aa: CASSVGTVSREQYF; cdr3_nt: TGTGCCAGCAGTGTTGGGACAGTATCCCGCGAGCAGTACTTC
j_call: TRBJ1-2; d_call: .; cdr3_length: 14; clone_size: .; v_call: TRBV28; cdr3_aa: CASSWGEGVYGYTF; cdr3_nt: TGTGCCAGCAGTTGGGGGGAGGGAGTCTATGGCTACACCTTC
j_call: TRBJ1-1; d_call: .; cdr3_length: 12; clone_size: .; v_call: TRBV13; cdr3_aa: CASSLIPRVAFF; cdr3_nt: TGTGCCAGCAGCTTAATCCCGCGGGTAGCTTTCTTT
j_call: TRBJ1-1; d_call: .; cdr3_length: 12; clone_size: .; v_call: TRBV5-1; cdr3_aa: CASSFTGLEAFF; cdr3_nt: TGCGCCAGCAGCTTTACAGGGCTTGAAGCTTTCTTT
j_call: TRBJ2-3; d_call: .; cdr3_length: 14; clone_size: .; v_call: TRBV9; cdr3_aa: CASSTRQETDTQYF; cdr3_nt: TGTGCCAGCAGCACAAGACAGGAGACAGATACGCAGTATTTT
j_call: TRBJ1-2; d_call: TRBD1; cdr3_length: 18; clone_size: few; v_call: TRBV7-9; cdr3_aa: CASSLSGQGNLLNYGYTF; cdr3_nt: TGTGCCAGCAGCTTATCGGGACAGGGGAATCTACTTAACTATGGCTACACCTTC
j_call: TRBJ2-3; d_call: .; cdr3_length: 14; clone_size: .; v_call: TRBV28; cdr3_aa: CASSHRLGTDTQYF; cdr3_nt: TGTGCCAGCAGCCACCGACTAGGCACAGATACGCAGTATTTT
j_call: TRBJ2-5; d_call: .; cdr3_length: 14; clone_size: .; v_call: TRBV5-4; cdr3_aa: CASSLEGGRETQYF; cdr3_nt: TGTGCCAGCAGCTTGGAAGGGGGGCGAGAGACCCAGTACTTC
j_call: TRBJ2-1; d_call: TRBD2; cdr3_length: 16; clone_size: .; v_call: TRBV2; cdr3_aa: CASRQLSGRAWGEQFF; cdr3_nt: TGTGCCAGCAGACAGCTTAGCGGGAGGGCCTGGGGAGAGCAGTTCTTC
j_call: TRBJ1-3; d_call: .; cdr3_length: 12; clone_size: once; v_call: TRBV27; cdr3_aa: CASSASGRTEDF; cdr3_nt: TGTGCCAGCAGTGCGTCGGGGAGGACGGAAGATTTT
j_call: TRBJ1-1; d_call: .; cdr3_length: 13; clone_size: .; v_call: TRBV7-3; cdr3_aa: CASSLGGGTEAFF; cdr3_nt: TGTGCCAGCAGCTTAGGGGGTGGCACTGAAGCTTTCTTT
j_call: TRBJ2-7; d_call: .; cdr3_length: 15; clone_size: few; v_call: TRBV19; cdr3_aa: CASSIGGDLFYEQYF; cdr3_nt: TGTGCCAGTAGTATAGGCGGAGATCTCTTCTACGAGCAGTACTTC
j_call: TRBJ2-6; d_call: TRBD1; cdr3_length: 15; clone_size: .; v_call: TRBV7-6; cdr3_aa: CASSLGTGGSNVLTF; cdr3_nt: TGTGCCAGCAGCTTAGGGACAGGGGGCTCCAACGTCCTGACTTTC
j_call: TRBJ1-1; d_call: .; cdr3_length: 16; clone_size: .; v_call: TRBV5-1; cdr3_aa: CASTTSAGFGNTEAFF; cdr3_nt: TGCGCCAGCACAACCTCCGCAGGGTTTGGTAACACTGAAGCTTTCTTT
j_call: TRBJ2-1; d_call: TRBD2; cdr3_length: 16; clone_size: .; v_call: TRBV6-5; cdr3_aa: CASSYSPSGIRNEQFF; cdr3_nt: TGTGCCAGCAGTTACTCGCCTAGCGGGATAAGGAATGAGCAGTTCTTC
j_call: TRBJ2-7; d_call: TRBD2; cdr3_length: 16; clone_size: once; v_call: TRBV2; cdr3_aa: CASSGGLAGGAYEQYF; cdr3_nt: TGTGCCAGCAGCGGAGGACTAGCGGGGGGGGCCTACGAGCAGTACTTC
j_call: TRBJ2-7; d_call: TRBD2; cdr3_length: 17; clone_size: .; v_call: TRBV5-4; cdr3_aa: CASSPGGPGTRSYEQYF; cdr3_nt: TGTGCCAGCAGCCCCGGAGGGCCCGGGACTAGAAGTTACGAGCAGTACTTC
j_call: TRBJ2-1; d_call: .; cdr3_length: 18; clone_size: .; v_call: TRBV10-3; cdr3_aa: CAISGRTVLGGVYNEQFF; cdr3_nt: TGTGCCATCAGTGGTAGGACAGTTCTTGGCGGTGTCTACAATGAGCAGTTCTTC
j_call: TRBJ1-3; d_call: .; cdr3_length: 14; clone_size: once; v_call: TRBV9; cdr3_aa: CASSPEGSGNTIYF; cdr3_nt: TGTGCCAGCAGCCCCGAAGGCTCTGGAAACACCATATATTTT
j_call: TRBJ2-7; d_call: .; cdr3_length: 14; clone_size: .; v_call: TRBV19; cdr3_aa: CASNLHRESYEQYF; cdr3_nt: TGTGCCAGTAACCTTCACAGGGAATCCTACGAGCAGTACTTC
j_call: TRBJ2-3; d_call: TRBD2; cdr3_length: 15; clone_size: .; v_call: TRBV7-9; cdr3_aa: CASSSGTSSADTQYF; cdr3_nt: TGTGCCAGCAGCTCCGGGACTAGTTCGGCGGATACGCAGTATTTT
j_call: TRBJ1-2; d_call: TRBD1; cdr3_length: 16; clone_size: .; v_call: TRBV7-9; cdr3_aa: CASSLGAGGEIYGYTF; cdr3_nt: TGTGCCAGCAGCTTAGGGGCAGGGGGCGAGATCTATGGCTACACCTTC
j_call: TRBJ1-2; d_call: .; cdr3_length: 12; clone_size: .; v_call: TRBV7-9; cdr3_aa: CASSLEGYGYTF; cdr3_nt: TGTGCCAGCAGCTTAGAAGGCTATGGCTACACCTTC
j_call: TRBJ2-7; d_call: .; cdr3_length: 14; clone_size: .; v_call: TRBV6-1; cdr3_aa: CASRQRGERYEQYF; cdr3_nt: TGTGCCAGCAGACAACGGGGCGAGAGGTACGAGCAGTACTTC
j_call: TRBJ2-3; d_call: .; cdr3_length: 14; clone_size: .; v_call: TRBV10-3; cdr3_aa: CAIKAATISDTQYF; cdr3_nt: TGTGCCATCAAGGCAGCAACAATTTCAGATACGCAGTATTTT
j_call: TRBJ2-7; d_call: TRBD2; cdr3_length: 16; clone_size: .; v_call: TRBV25-1; cdr3_aa: CASSERTSGSAYEQYF; cdr3_nt: TGTGCCAGCAGTGAAAGGACTAGCGGGAGCGCGTACGAGCAGTACTTC
j_call: TRBJ2-6; d_call: .; cdr3_length: 16; clone_size: .; v_call: TRBV5-1; cdr3_aa: CASGTGTHSGANVLTF; cdr3_nt: TGCGCCAGCGGAACAGGGACCCACTCTGGGGCCAACGTCCTGACTTTC
j_call: TRBJ2-1; d_call: TRBD1; cdr3_length: 13; clone_size: .; v_call: TRBV5-1; cdr3_aa: CASSLALGQGSIF; cdr3_nt: TGCGCCAGCAGCTTGGCCCTGGGACAGGGCTCTATCTTC
j_call: TRBJ1-2; d_call: TRBD1; cdr3_length: 15; clone_size: .; v_call: TRBV4-2; cdr3_aa: CASSQFDRGQYGYTF; cdr3_nt: TGTGCCAGCAGCCAATTTGACAGGGGGCAATATGGCTACACCTTC
j_call: TRBJ2-7; d_call: TRBD2; cdr3_length: 14; clone_size: .; v_call: TRBV29-1; cdr3_aa: CSVETSGRIGEQYF; cdr3_nt: TGCAGCGTTGAAACTAGCGGGAGAATAGGGGAGCAGTACTTC
j_call: TRBJ1-3; d_call: .; cdr3_length: 16; clone_size: .; v_call: TRBV5-4; cdr3_aa: CASSLPGPHSGNTIYF; cdr3_nt: TGTGCCAGCAGCTTGCCCGGGCCACACTCTGGAAACACCATATATTTT
j_call: TRBJ2-7; d_call: .; cdr3_length: 15; clone_size: .; v_call: TRBV14; cdr3_aa: CASSQDLRYTYEQYF; cdr3_nt: TGTGCCAGCAGCCAAGATCTAAGGTACACCTACGAGCAGTACTTC
j_call: TRBJ2-2; d_call: .; cdr3_length: 17; clone_size: .; v_call: TRBV21-1; cdr3_aa: CASSNSRQTPNTGELFF; cdr3_nt: TGTGCCAGCAGCAATAGTCGTCAGACACCGAACACCGGGGAGCTGTTTTTT
j_call: TRBJ2-1; d_call: .; cdr3_length: 15; clone_size: .; v_call: TRBV6-5; cdr3_aa: CASSYGWVGYNEQFF; cdr3_nt: TGTGCCAGCAGTTACGGGTGGGTCGGATACAATGAGCAGTTCTTC
j_call: TRBJ2-7; d_call: TRBD1; cdr3_length: 15; clone_size: .; v_call: TRBV11-3; cdr3_aa: CASSLDRDRAYEQYF; cdr3_nt: TGTGCCAGCAGCTTAGACCGGGACAGGGCCTACGAGCAGTACTTC
j_call: TRBJ2-1; d_call: .; cdr3_length: 15; clone_size: .; v_call: TRBV7-3; cdr3_aa: CASSSPTSSYNEQFF; cdr3_nt: TGTGCCAGCAGCTCTCCGACCAGCTCCTACAATGAGCAGTTCTTC
j_call: TRBJ1-2; d_call: TRBD1; cdr3_length: 13; clone_size: .; v_call: TRBV28; cdr3_aa: CASSPDRVYGYTF; cdr3_nt: TGTGCCAGCAGTCCGGACAGGGTCTATGGCTACACCTTC
j_call: TRBJ1-3; d_call: .; cdr3_length: 15; clone_size: .; v_call: TRBV7-8; cdr3_aa: CASSLISHSGNTIYF; cdr3_nt: TGTGCCAGCAGCTTAATCTCTCACTCTGGAAACACCATATATTTT
j_call: TRBJ1-4; d_call: TRBD1; cdr3_length: 15; clone_size: once; v_call: TRBV6-6; cdr3_aa: CASSTQGTSLEKLFF; cdr3_nt: TGTGCCAGCAGTACACAGGGGACGTCTTTGGAAAAACTGTTTTTT
j_call: TRBJ2-7; d_call: .; cdr3_length: 15; clone_size: .; v_call: TRBV5-4; cdr3_aa: CASSSRTAQIYEQYF; cdr3_nt: TGTGCCAGCAGCAGCCGGACAGCCCAAATCTACGAGCAGTACTTC
j_call: TRBJ2-3; d_call: .; cdr3_length: 13; clone_size: once; v_call: TRBV7-2; cdr3_aa: CASSLIVTDTQYF; cdr3_nt: TGTGCCAGCAGCTTAATAGTAACAGATACGCAGTATTTT
j_call: TRBJ2-7; d_call: TRBD2; cdr3_length: 15; clone_size: .; v_call: TRBV9; cdr3_aa: CASSASGRRGYEQYF; cdr3_nt: TGTGCCAGCAGCGCTAGCGGGAGAAGGGGATACGAGCAGTACTTC
j_call: TRBJ2-3; d_call: .; cdr3_length: 14; clone_size: .; v_call: TRBV19; cdr3_aa: CASSIAHDADTQYF; cdr3_nt: TGTGCCAGTAGTATAGCCCACGACGCAGATACGCAGTATTTT
j_call: TRBJ2-7; d_call: .; cdr3_length: 15; clone_size: .; v_call: TRBV5-3; cdr3_aa: CARSLTGHNSYEQYF; cdr3_nt: TGTGCCAGAAGCTTGACGGGCCATAACTCCTACGAGCAGTACTTC
j_call: TRBJ1-2; d_call: .; cdr3_length: 14; clone_size: few; v_call: TRBV10-3; cdr3_aa: CAIESPGTGYGYTF; cdr3_nt: TGTGCCATAGAGAGCCCGGGAACGGGCTATGGCTACACCTTC
j_call: TRBJ1-2; d_call: .; cdr3_length: 13; clone_size: .; v_call: TRBV30; cdr3_aa: CAWKAGVNYGYTF; cdr3_nt: TGTGCCTGGAAGGCAGGGGTTAACTATGGCTACACCTTC
j_call: TRBJ2-5; d_call: TRBD1; cdr3_length: 14; clone_size: .; v_call: TRBV11-2; cdr3_aa: CASSKGQGGETQYF; cdr3_nt: TGTGCCAGCAGCAAGGGACAGGGGGGTGAGACCCAGTACTTC
j_call: TRBJ2-3; d_call: .; cdr3_length: 15; clone_size: once; v_call: TRBV28; cdr3_aa: CASSWGLPRPDTQYF; cdr3_nt: TGTGCCAGCAGCTGGGGACTCCCCCGGCCAGATACGCAGTATTTT
j_call: TRBJ2-2; d_call: TRBD2; cdr3_length: 16; clone_size: .; v_call: TRBV7-7; cdr3_aa: CASSSGLAVGVGELFF; cdr3_nt: TGTGCTAGCAGCTCCGGACTAGCGGTCGGCGTCGGGGAGCTGTTTTTT
j_call: TRBJ1-1; d_call: .; cdr3_length: 14; clone_size: .; v_call: TRBV6-1; cdr3_aa: CASSEGLQNTEAFF; cdr3_nt: TGTGCCAGCAGTGAAGGGTTACAGAACACTGAAGCTTTCTTT